This T cell receptor beta chain is drawn from a study of shared clonotypes between healthy human individuals. With 2 bases clipped from V and 5 bases from J, the junction kept 2 bases outside the gene matches. CDR3 length: 14 residues. CDR1 MNHNY and CDR2 SVGAGI come from the germline V gene (reference sequence). Here immunoSEQ multiplex PCR was the method, and the copy in TCRdb shows in-frame clones only, minus some. Of 2.3 million or so clones listed, approximately 95% are singletons. The material sequenced was naive CD4+ T cells from PBMCs. Subset: CD45RA+ positively selected. The rearrangement links TRBV6-6 to TRBJ1-2; 10 positions match TRBD1. The receptor comes from a man in his late teens or twenties in good health. Some clones in this sample may be carry-over from other donors' samples. The CDR3 nucleotides read TGTGCCAGCAGTTACGGGACAGGGGTATATGGCTACACCTTC. Protein product: CASSYGTGVYGYTF.